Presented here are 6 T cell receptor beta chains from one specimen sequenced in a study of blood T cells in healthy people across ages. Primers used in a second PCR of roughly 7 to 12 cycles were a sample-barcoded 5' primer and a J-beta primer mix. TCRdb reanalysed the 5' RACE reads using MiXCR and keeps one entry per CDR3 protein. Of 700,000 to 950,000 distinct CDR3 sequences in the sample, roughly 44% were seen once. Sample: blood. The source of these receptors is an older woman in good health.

The CDR3 loop reads CASSLGNSGANSAEQYF. CDR3 DNA: TGCGCCAGCAGCCTCGGGAACAGCGGGGCCAATTCCGCCGAGCAGTACTTC. J is TRBJ2-7 and V is TRBV5-1; 7 bases are a match to TRBD2. The CDR3 spans 17 residues. The trim removed 4 bases at V and 6 bases at J, leaving 19 bases unmatched. CDR1 and CDR2 from the germline V gene are SGHRS and YFSETQ.

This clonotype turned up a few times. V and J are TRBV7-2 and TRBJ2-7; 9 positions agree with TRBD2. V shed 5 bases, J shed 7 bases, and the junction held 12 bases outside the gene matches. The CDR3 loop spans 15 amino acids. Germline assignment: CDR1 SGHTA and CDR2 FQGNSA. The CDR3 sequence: CASSRGGSGRGEQYF. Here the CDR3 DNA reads TGTGCCAGCAGCCGGGGGGGTAGCGGGAGAGGAGAGCAGTACTTC.

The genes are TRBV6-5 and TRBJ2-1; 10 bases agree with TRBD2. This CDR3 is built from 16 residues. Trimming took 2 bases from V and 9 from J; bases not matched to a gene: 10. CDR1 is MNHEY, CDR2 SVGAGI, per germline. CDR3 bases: TGTGCCAGCAGTTACCACGGACGAGCGGGAGGGCCTGAGCAGTTCTTC. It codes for CASSYHGRAGGPEQFF.

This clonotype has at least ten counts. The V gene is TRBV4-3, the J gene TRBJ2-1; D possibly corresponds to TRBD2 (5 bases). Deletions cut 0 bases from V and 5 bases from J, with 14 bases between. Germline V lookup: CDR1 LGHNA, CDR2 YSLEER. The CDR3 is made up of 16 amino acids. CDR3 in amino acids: CASSQDYPAAHNEQFF. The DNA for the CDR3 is TGCGCCAGCAGCCAAGATTATCCAGCGGCCCACAATGAGCAGTTCTTC.

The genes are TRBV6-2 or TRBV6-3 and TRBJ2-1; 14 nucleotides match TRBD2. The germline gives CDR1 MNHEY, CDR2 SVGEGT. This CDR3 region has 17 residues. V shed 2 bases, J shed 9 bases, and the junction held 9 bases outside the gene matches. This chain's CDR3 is CASSYTPGLAGGPEQFF. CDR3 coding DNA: TGTGCCAGCAGTTACACGCCAGGACTAGCGGGGGGCCCTGAGCAGTTCTTC.

CDR3 bases: TGTGCCACCAGTCCCGACAGGGCCCATGGCTACACCTTC. Its protein is CATSPDRAHGYTF. The chain has TRBV15 and TRBJ1-2; 7 bases agree with TRBD1. Trimming at V came to 6 bases and at J to 6 bases, leaving 7 bases not matched to a gene. The CDR3 has 13 residues. Germline CDR1 is LNHNV and CDR2 is YYDKDF (reference sequence).